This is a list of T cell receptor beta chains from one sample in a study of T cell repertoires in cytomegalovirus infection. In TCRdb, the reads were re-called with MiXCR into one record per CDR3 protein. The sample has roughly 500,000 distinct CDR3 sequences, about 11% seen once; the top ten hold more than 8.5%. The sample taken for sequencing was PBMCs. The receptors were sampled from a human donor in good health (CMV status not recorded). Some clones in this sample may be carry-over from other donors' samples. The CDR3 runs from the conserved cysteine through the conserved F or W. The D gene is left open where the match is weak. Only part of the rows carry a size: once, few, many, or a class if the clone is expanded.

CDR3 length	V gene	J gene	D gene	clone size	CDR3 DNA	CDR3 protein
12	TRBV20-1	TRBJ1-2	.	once	TGCAGTGCTAGCAACGGTGGCCCGAGCTACACCTTC	CSASNGGPSYTF
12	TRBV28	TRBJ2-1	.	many	TGTGCCAGCAGTCGCAGACGCAATGAGCAGTTCTTC	CASSRRRNEQFF
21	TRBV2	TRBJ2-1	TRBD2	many	TGTGCCAGCAGTGAATGGATCGGGACTAGCGGGAGGGCCGGGTCCTACAATGAGCAGTTCTTC	CASSEWIGTSGRAGSYNEQFF
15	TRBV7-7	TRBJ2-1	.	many	TGTGCTAGCAGCTTAGCTCCAACGCAGCACAATGAGCAGTTCTTC	CASSLAPTQHNEQFF
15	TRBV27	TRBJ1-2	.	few	TGTGCCAGTAGGATTTGGGACCGAGATAACTATGGCTACACCTTC	CASRIWDRDNYGYTF
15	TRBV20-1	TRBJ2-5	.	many	TGCAGTCCTCGTGTTCCTCCTCAGGGAGAAGAGACCCAGTACTTC	CSPRVPPQGEETQYF
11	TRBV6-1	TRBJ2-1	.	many	TGTGCCAGCAGTGAATGGAATGAGCAGTTCTTC	CASSEWNEQFF
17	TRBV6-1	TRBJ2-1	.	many	TGTGCCACTACCGCTATGGTCCAGTCTAATCCCTACAATGAGCAGTTCTTC	CATTAMVQSNPYNEQFF
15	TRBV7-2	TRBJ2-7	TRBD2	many	TGTGCCAGCAGCGTTGGGACTAGCGGGAACTACGAGCAGTACTTC	CASSVGTSGNYEQYF
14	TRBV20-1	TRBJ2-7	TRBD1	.	TGCAGTGCTAAACAGGGGATGCTAACCTACGAGCAGTACTTC	CSAKQGMLTYEQYF
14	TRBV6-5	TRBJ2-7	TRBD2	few	TGTGCCAGCACCCCGGGACTAGTGGCTCACGAGCAGTACTTC	CASTPGLVAHEQYF
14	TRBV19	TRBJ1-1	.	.	TGTGCCAGTAGTATATGGAGCATGAACACTGAAGCTTTCTTT	CASSIWSMNTEAFF
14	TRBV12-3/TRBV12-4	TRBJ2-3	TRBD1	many	TGTGCCAGCAGTTCCAGGGACAGGGGAGATACGCAGTATTTT	CASSSRDRGDTQYF
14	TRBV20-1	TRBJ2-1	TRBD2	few	TGCAGTGCTGTGGGGACTAGTCTCTACAATGAGCAGTTCTTC	CSAVGTSLYNEQFF
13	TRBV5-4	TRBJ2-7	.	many	TGTGCCAGCAGGACAACCGGTTCCTACGAGCAGTACTTC	CASRTTGSYEQYF
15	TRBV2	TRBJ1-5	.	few	TGTGCCAGCAGTGAATGGGGGGGGAGGAGTCAGCCCCAGCATTTT	CASSEWGGRSQPQHF
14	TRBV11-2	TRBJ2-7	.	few	TGTGCCAGCAGCTCCCGGGTCTCTAACTACGAGCAGTACTTC	CASSSRVSNYEQYF
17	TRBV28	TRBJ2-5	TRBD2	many	TGTGCCAGCAGCCCCCTGATCCGAGCGGGGGGGCGAGAGACCCAGTACTTC	CASSPLIRAGGRETQYF
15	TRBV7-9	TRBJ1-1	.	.	TGTGCCAGCAGCTTATACGACGGAACGAACACTGAAGCTTTCTTT	CASSLYDGTNTEAFF
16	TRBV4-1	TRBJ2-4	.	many	TGCGCCAGCAGCCAAGTAACAGGGATAGCCAAAAACATTCAGTACTTC	CASSQVTGIAKNIQYF
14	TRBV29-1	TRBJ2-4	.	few	TGCAGCGCCATTAGGGGATTAGCCAAAAACATTCAGTACTTC	CSAIRGLAKNIQYF
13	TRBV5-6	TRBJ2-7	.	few	TGTGCCAGCAGCTTGGAGAGGGTCTACGAGCAGTACTTC	CASSLERVYEQYF
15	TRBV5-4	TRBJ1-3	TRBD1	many	TGTGCCAGCAGCCGGGGACAGAACTCTGGAAACACCATATATTTT	CASSRGQNSGNTIYF
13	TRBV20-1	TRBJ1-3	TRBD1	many	TGCAGTGCTAGGGGGACAGGGCCAAACACCATATATTTT	CSARGTGPNTIYF
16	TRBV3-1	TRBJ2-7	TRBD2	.	TGTGCCAGCAGCCCTCAGGGACTAGCGGGAAAGTACGAGCAGTACTTC	CASSPQGLAGKYEQYF
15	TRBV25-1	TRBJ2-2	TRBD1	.	TGTGCCAGCAGTGACACAGGGGCCCTAGTCGGGGAGCTGTTTTTT	CASSDTGALVGELFF